A single sample gave rise to the 20 T cell receptor beta chains below, sequenced in a study of T cells in Graves' hyperthyroidism and ophthalmopathy. TCR beta CDR3 sequences were amplified from RNA transcripts. The TCR CDR3 first-round RT-PCR relied on the HTBI primer set. TCRdb passed the multiplex PCR reads through MiXCR, listing each CDR3 protein once. The table has around 300,000 distinct CDR3 sequences, less than 30% seen once. Sequencing was performed on blood. All receptors come from a man in his forties with Graves' hyperthyroidism that later progressed to Graves' ophthalmopathy.

The sample holds many counts of this clonotype. V is TRBV29-1 and J is TRBJ2-7, with 7 bases lining up with TRBD2. The CDR3 is 12 residues long. Germline V CDR1 and CDR2: SQVTM, ANQGSEA. Germline trimming cut 4 bases from V and 3 bases from J; bases unmatched to any gene: 3. In nucleotides, the CDR3 is TGCAGCGTTGTCGGGGGGTTCTACGAGCAGTACTTC. This gives the protein CSVVGGFYEQYF.

This clonotype was seen at least ten times. In DNA form, the CDR3 reads TGTGCCAGCAGTCGCCTCCAAGAGACCCAGTACTTC. It yields the protein CASSRLQETQYF. The rearrangement uses TRBV6-1 and TRBJ2-5, with D unclear. Germline V gene data show CDR1 as MNHNS and CDR2 as SASEGT. The CDR3 is made up of 12 amino acids. Trimming cost V 5 bases and J 1 base, with 5 bases left between them.

This clonotype has a count of ten or more. This chain uses TRBV29-1 with TRBJ1-2; D perhaps matches TRBD1 (5 bases). V dropped 7 bases and J dropped 2 bases, with 14 bases sitting between them. Per the germline V gene, CDR1 is SQVTM and CDR2 is ANQGSEA. CDR3 length: 13 residues. CDR3 in amino acids: CSDYSPGNYGYTF. CDR3 nucleotide sequence: TGCAGCGATTACTCCCCAGGGAACTATGGCTACACCTTC. Using reference TRBV29-1 and TRBJ1-2 for the parts outside the CDR3, the full variable domain is SAVISQKPSRDICQRGTSLTIQCQVDSQVTMMFWYRQQPGQSLTLIATANQGSEATYESGFVIDKFPISRPNLTFSTLTVSNMSPEDSSIYLCSDYSPGNYGYTFGSGTRLTVV.

This clonotype was detected a few times. This rearrangement joins TRBV18 to TRBJ2-7; either TRBD1 or TRBD2 may fit D (7 bases each). Trimming took 4 bases from V and 7 from J, leaving 14 bases between them. The CDR3 is 13 residues long. The germline V gene encodes CDR1 KGHSH and CDR2 LQKENI. The CDR3 sequence: CASSLDRRGEQYF. The CDR3 region has the DNA TGTGCCAGCTCACTGGACAGGCGGGGGGAGCAGTACTTC.

This rearrangement joins TRBV12-5 to TRBJ1-5, with 9 bases that match TRBD1. The V gene's germline CDR1 is LGHNT and CDR2 FRNRAP. V trimming: 7 bases; J trimming: 3 bases; junction bases outside the gene matches: 22. This CDR3 spans 20 amino acids. Written as DNA, the CDR3 is TGTGCTAGTGTAACGTTCGGGAAGAATCAGGGGACAGGGTACAATCAGCCCCAGCATTTT. Translation: CASVTFGKNQGTGYNQPQHF.

This clonotype was counted only a few times. The chain has TRBV7-2 and TRBJ2-5; weak D call: TRBD1 (6 bases). The CDR3 length is 15 residues. The germline V gene has CDR1 SGHTA and CDR2 FQGNSA. V lost 5 bases and J lost 4, with 17 bases in between. The CDR3: CASSRGRGRGETQYF. The CDR3 DNA reads TGTGCCAGCAGCAGGGGTAGGGGGAGAGGAGAGACCCAGTACTTC.

The V call is TRBV5-1, the J call TRBJ2-2, with no clear D. This CDR3 is built from 15 residues. Germline values: CDR1 SGHRS, CDR2 YFSETQ. Between the trimmed V and J ends, which lost 2 bases and 1 base, there was a span of 9 bases. This CDR3 reads CASSFRGQNTGELFF. CDR3 nucleotides: TGCGCCAGCAGCTTCCGAGGCCAGAACACCGGGGAGCTGTTTTTT.

This clonotype was seen many times. The chain links TRBV7-8 to TRBJ1-3; D call uncertain. This CDR3 has 15 amino acids. Germline values: CDR1 SGHVS, CDR2 FQNEAQ. The germline V and J ends were trimmed by 1 base and 7 bases, with 14 bases remaining between them. CDR3 residues: CASSLVPANRNTIYF. In DNA, the CDR3 is TGTGCCAGCAGCTTAGTTCCCGCCAATCGGAACACCATATATTTT.

This clonotype was detected many times. This rearrangement joins TRBV10-3 to TRBJ1-5; tentative D call: TRBD1 (6 bases). Per the germline V gene, CDR1 is ENHRY and CDR2 is SYGVKD. The CDR3 runs to 14 residues. Between the trimmed V and J ends, which lost 3 bases and 2 bases, there was a span of 8 bases. The CDR3 sequence is CAISDRGGNQPQHF. As DNA, the CDR3 is TGTGCCATCAGTGACAGGGGCGGCAATCAGCCCCAGCATTTT.

This clonotype was seen at least ten times. The chain is built from TRBV28 and TRBJ1-1; 7 bases line up with TRBD1. This CDR3 comprises 14 residues. Germline V gene data show CDR1 as MDHEN and CDR2 as SYDVKM. V was clipped by 6 bases and J by 7 bases; unmatched bases: 11. The CDR3 nucleotides read TGTGCCAGCAGGGTACCAGGGGGGCGCTATGAAGCTTTCTTT. This encodes CASRVPGGRYEAFF.

This clonotype was found many times. V is TRBV5-1 and J is TRBJ2-7; unclear D gene. The germline V and J ends were trimmed by 4 bases and 3 bases, with 17 bases remaining between them. The CDR3 sequence is 15 residues long. Germline CDR1 and CDR2: SGHRS and YFSETQ. The CDR3 sequence is CASSRREAANYEQYF. CDR3 in DNA: TGCGCCAGCAGCCGCAGAGAGGCAGCCAACTACGAGCAGTACTTC.

The gene calls are TRBV12-3 or TRBV12-4 and TRBJ1-2; perhaps TRBD1 as D (6 bases). The CDR3 length is 17 residues. Trimming removed 7 bases from V and 3 bases from J, with 24 bases in between. The CDR3 reads CASILSLGGARDYGYTF. CDR3 sequence (DNA): TGTGCCAGCATTCTCTCGCTGGGGGGGGCTAGAGACTATGGCTACACCTTC.

This clonotype was counted many times. The gene calls are TRBV29-1 and TRBJ2-5, with D maybe TRBD2 (5 bases). Germline CDR1 reads SQVTM; CDR2 reads ANQGSEA. V gave up 6 bases and J gave up 2 bases, with 13 bases separating them. This CDR3 is built from 13 residues. This CDR3 is CSVEGSVQETQYF. The CDR3 DNA is TGCAGCGTCGAGGGATCAGTACAAGAGACCCAGTACTTC.

This chain links TRBV12-3 or TRBV12-4 with TRBJ2-5; the D gene is possibly TRBD1 (6 bases). With 8 bases removed from V and 1 base from J, the gap between germline ends came to 14 bases. The CDR3 contains 14 residues. The CDR3 DNA reads as TGTGCCAGCTCCAGGGGATCCAGCCAAGAGACCCAGTACTTC. Protein sequence: CASSRGSSQETQYF.

The rearrangement links TRBV7-8 to TRBJ1-1; D is perhaps TRBD1 (6 bases). V was cut by 8 bases and J by 1 base, with 8 bases left in between. Germline V CDR1 and CDR2: SGHVS, FQNEAQ. The CDR3 is 12 residues long. CDR3 nucleotide sequence: TGTGCCAGCTTGGGACAGAACACTGAAGCTTTCTTT. This codes for CASLGQNTEAFF.

The chain recombines TRBV18 with TRBJ1-1; TRBD1 is a possible D gene (5 bases). Trimming took off 1 base at V and 6 bases at J, with 27 bases between the two ends. CDR3 size: 19 residues. The germline V gene has CDR1 KGHSH and CDR2 LQKENI. CDR3 DNA: TGTGCCAGCTCACCACGTGTTATCCCGGCCGGGACGGATAACGCTGAAGCTTTCTTT. This encodes CASSPRVIPAGTDNAEAFF.

Ten or more counts support this clonotype. The genes are TRBV15 and TRBJ2-7; a possible D gene is TRBD1 (6 bases). This CDR3 region has 15 residues. V lost 0 bases to trimming and J lost 4 bases, with 13 bases between them. The germline CDR1 and CDR2 sequences are LNHNV and YYDKDF (reference sequence). The CDR3 DNA reads as TGTGCCACCAGCAGAGATCTACAGGGTGGATACGAGCAGTACTTC. This sequence encodes CATSRDLQGGYEQYF.

At least ten counts were recorded for this clonotype. This chain connects TRBV7-9 to TRBJ2-7; D is unresolved. The CDR3 extends over 13 amino acids. The germline V and J ends were trimmed by 3 bases and 0 bases, with 6 bases remaining between them. Germline values: CDR1 SEHNR, CDR2 FQNEAQ (reference sequence). The CDR3 region is CASSFLTSYEQYF. CDR3 nucleotides: TGTGCCAGCAGCTTTCTTACCTCCTACGAGCAGTACTTC.

This clonotype was counted ten times or more. V usage is TRBV19 and J usage is TRBJ2-2, with D unclear. The CDR3 contains 15 residues. The V and J ends lost 5 bases and 3 bases respectively, with 13 bases between them. The germline gives CDR1 LNHDA, CDR2 SQIVND (reference sequence). The CDR3 DNA reads as TGTGCCAGTAGTCGCAGAAATCCGGACACCGGGGAGCTGTTTTTT. Translated: CASSRRNPDTGELFF.

This clonotype showed up many times. This chain connects TRBV25-1 to TRBJ2-2, with a tentative D call TRBD2 (5 bases). V lost 4 bases and J lost 2, with 11 bases in between. This CDR3 has 15 residues. CDR1 is MGHDK and CDR2 is SYGVNS in the germline V gene. The CDR3 DNA reads as TGTGCCAGCAGTGTCGAGGGATTAAACACCGGGGAGCTGTTTTTT. Its protein product is CASSVEGLNTGELFF.